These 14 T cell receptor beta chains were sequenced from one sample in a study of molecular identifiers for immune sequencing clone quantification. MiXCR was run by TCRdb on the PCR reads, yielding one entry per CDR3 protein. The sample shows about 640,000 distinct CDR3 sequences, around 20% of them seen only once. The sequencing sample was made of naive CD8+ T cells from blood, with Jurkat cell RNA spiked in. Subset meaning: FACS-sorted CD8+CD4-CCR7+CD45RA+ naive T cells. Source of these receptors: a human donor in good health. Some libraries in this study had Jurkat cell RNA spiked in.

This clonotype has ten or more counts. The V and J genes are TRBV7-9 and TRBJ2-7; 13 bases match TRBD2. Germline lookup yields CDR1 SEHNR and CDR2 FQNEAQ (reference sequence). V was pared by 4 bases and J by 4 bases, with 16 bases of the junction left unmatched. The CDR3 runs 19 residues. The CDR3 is CASSSSGTSGIRSGYEQYF. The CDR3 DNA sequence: TGTGCCAGCAGCTCCTCCGGGACTAGCGGGATTCGGTCGGGGTACGAGCAGTACTTC.

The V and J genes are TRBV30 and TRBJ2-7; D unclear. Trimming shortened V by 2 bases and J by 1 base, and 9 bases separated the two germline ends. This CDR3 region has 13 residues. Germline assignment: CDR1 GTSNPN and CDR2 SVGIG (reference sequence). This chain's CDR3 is CAWSSGHSYEQYF. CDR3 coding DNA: TGTGCCTGGAGTTCTGGGCATTCCTACGAGCAGTACTTC.

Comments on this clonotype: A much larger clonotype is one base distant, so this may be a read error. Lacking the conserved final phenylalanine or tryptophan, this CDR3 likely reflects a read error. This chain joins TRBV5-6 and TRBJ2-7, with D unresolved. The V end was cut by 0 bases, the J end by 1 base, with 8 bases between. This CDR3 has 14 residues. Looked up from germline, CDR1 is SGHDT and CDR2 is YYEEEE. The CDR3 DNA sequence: TGTGCCAGCAGCTTGGTAAGCAGATCCTACGAGCAGTACCTC. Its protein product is CASSLVSRSYEQYL.

This chain's CDR3 is CASSVEADDYNEQFF. For the CDR3, the DNA is TGTGCCAGCAGCGTAGAAGCGGACGACTACAATGAGCAGTTCTTC. The rearrangement links TRBV9 to TRBJ2-1; tentative D call: TRBD2 (5 bases). This CDR3 region has 15 residues. CDR1 and CDR2 (germline): SGDLS, YYNGEE. V shed 0 bases and J shed 3 bases, with 10 bases lying between them.

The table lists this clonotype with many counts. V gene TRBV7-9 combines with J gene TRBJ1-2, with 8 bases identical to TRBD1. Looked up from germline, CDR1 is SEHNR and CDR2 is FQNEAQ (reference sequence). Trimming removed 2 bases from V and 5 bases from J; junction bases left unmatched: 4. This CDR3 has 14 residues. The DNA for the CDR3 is TGTGCCAGCAGCTTACAGGGACAGGTTTATGGCTACACCTTC. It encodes CASSLQGQVYGYTF.

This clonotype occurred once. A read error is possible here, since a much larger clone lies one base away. CDR3 in DNA: TGTGCCAGTAGTCTCCTGTGGCCGCTCCAAGAGTCCCAGTACTTC. Amino acids: CASSLLWPLQESQYF. The rearrangement uses TRBV19 and TRBJ2-5; D call uncertain. From germline, CDR1 is LNHDA and CDR2 SQIVND (reference sequence). The CDR3 sequence is 15 residues long.

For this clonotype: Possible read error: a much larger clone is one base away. The CDR3 region has the DNA TGTGCCAGCGGCCAAGTGACTAGCGGGCCCACAGATACGCAGTATTTT. Residues: CASGQVTSGPTDTQYF. The rearrangement joins TRBV4-2 to TRBJ2-3, with TRBD2 matching over 10 bases. The CDR3 has 16 amino acids. Germline V gives CDR1 LGHNA, CDR2 YNFKEQ.

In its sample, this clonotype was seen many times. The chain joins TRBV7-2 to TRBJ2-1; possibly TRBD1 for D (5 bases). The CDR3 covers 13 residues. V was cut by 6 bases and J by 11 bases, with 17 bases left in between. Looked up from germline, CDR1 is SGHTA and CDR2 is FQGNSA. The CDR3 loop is CASRPTGHPKQFF. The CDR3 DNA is TGTGCCAGCAGACCCACCGGACACCCTAAGCAGTTCTTC. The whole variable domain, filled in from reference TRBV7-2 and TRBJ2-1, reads GAGVSQSPSNKVTEKGKDVELRCDPISGHTALYWYRQSLGQGLEFLIYFQGNSAPDKSGLPSDRFSAERTGGSVSTLTIQRTQQEDSAVYLCASRPTGHPKQFFGPGTRLTVL.

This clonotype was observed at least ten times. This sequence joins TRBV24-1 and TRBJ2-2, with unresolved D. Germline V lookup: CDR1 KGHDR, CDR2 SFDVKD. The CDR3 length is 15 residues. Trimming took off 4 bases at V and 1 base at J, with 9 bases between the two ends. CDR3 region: CATSDPDLNTGELFF. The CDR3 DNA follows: TGTGCCACCAGTGACCCTGACTTGAACACCGGGGAGCTGTTTTTT.

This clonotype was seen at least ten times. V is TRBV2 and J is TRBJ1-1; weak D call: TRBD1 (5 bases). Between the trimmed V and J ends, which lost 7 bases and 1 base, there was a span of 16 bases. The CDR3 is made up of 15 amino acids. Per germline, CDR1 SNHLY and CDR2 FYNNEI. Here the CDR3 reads CASMGGLATNTEAFF. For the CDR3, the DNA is TGTGCCAGCATGGGGGGACTAGCGACGAACACTGAAGCTTTCTTT.

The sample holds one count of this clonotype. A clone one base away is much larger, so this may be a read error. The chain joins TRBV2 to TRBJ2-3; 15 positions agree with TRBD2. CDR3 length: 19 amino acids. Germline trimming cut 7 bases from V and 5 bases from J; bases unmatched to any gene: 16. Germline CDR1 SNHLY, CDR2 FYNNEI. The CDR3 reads CASIGRTSGGAGFQDTQYF. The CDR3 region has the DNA TGTGCCAGCATCGGCCGGACTAGCGGGGGGGCCGGCTTTCAAGATACGCAGTATTTT.

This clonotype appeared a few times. CDR3 protein: CASSAPIAEEDTGELFF. The CDR3 region has the DNA TGTGCCAGCAGCGCCCCAATAGCGGAGGAGGACACCGGGGAGCTGTTTTTT. V and J are TRBV9 and TRBJ2-2; TRBD2 is a possible D gene (6 bases). V was pared by 3 bases and J by 3 bases, with 18 bases between. CDR3 length: 17 residues. Germline-derived CDR1 and CDR2 are SGDLS and YYNGEE.

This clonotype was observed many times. In DNA, the CDR3 is TGTGCCAGCAGCCAGGACGGGGGCAAAGATCCCCAGCATTTT. It translates to CASSQDGGKDPQHF. The V and J genes are TRBV5-5 and TRBJ1-5, with D maybe TRBD1 (6 bases). The CDR3 has 14 amino acids. Germline V gives CDR1 SGHKS, CDR2 YYEKEE (reference sequence). With 4 bases removed from V and 10 bases from J, the gap between germline ends came to 18 bases. The whole variable domain, filled in from reference TRBV5-5 and TRBJ1-5, reads DAGVTQSPTHLIKTRGQQVTLRCSPISGHKSVSWYQQVLGQGPQFIFQYYEKEERGRGNFPDRFSARQFPNYSSELNVNALLLGDSALYLCASSQDGGKDPQHFGDGTRLSIL.

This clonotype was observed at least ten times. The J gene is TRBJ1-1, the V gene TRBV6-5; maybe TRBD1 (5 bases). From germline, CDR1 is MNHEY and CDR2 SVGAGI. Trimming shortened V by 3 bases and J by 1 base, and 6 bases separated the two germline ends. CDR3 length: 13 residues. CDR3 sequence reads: CASSYTGNTEAFF. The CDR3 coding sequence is TGTGCCAGCAGTTATACAGGGAACACTGAAGCTTTCTTT.